Listed here are 20 T cell receptor beta chains from one sample, sequenced in a study of early T cells in non-severe SARS-CoV-2 infection. TCRdb reprocessed the 5' RACE reads via MiXCR and lists one record per CDR3 protein. The table shows more than 25,000 distinct CDR3 sequences, with roughly 4.6% occurring only once. Sequencing was performed on whole blood, taken at baseline. Receptors originate from an adult who was a healthcare worker with PCR-confirmed SARS-CoV-2 infection or an uninfected control (not recorded which).

This clonotype has at least ten counts. The chain joins TRBV7-9 to TRBJ2-7, with 9 bases lining up with TRBD1. Trimming took 5 bases from V and 2 from J; bases not matched to a gene: 4. There are 14 residues in the CDR3. CDR1 is SEHNR and CDR2 is FQNEAQ in the germline V gene (reference sequence). The CDR3 spells CASSQTGGTYEQYF. The CDR3 DNA is TGTGCCAGCAGCCAGACAGGGGGTACCTACGAGCAGTACTTC.

The V gene is TRBV12-3 or TRBV12-4, the J gene TRBJ2-7; weak D call: TRBD2 (6 bases). V lost 5 bases, J lost 7 bases, and 12 bases lay in between. This CDR3 comprises 12 residues. CDR3 in DNA: TGTGCCAGCAGTCTCCGGGCGGGGGAGCAGTACTTC. The encoded protein is CASSLRAGEQYF.

The chain has TRBV6-6 and TRBJ1-5, with D perhaps TRBD1 (6 bases). V shed 2 bases and J shed 1 base, with 9 bases lying between them. The CDR3 covers 15 residues. Germline loops: CDR1 MNHNY, CDR2 SVGAGI (reference sequence). CDR3 region: CASSYDRTSNQPQHF. The CDR3 coding sequence is TGTGCCAGCAGTTACGACAGGACGAGCAATCAGCCCCAGCATTTT.

This clonotype was detected many times. The rearrangement uses TRBV27 and TRBJ2-1; TRBD1 is a possible D gene (6 bases). V lost 5 bases and J 3 bases, leaving 14 bases between the germline ends. CDR3 length equals 15 residues. Germline V gene lookup returns CDR1 MNHEY and CDR2 SMNVEV (reference sequence). The CDR3 sequence is CASSHRGSGYNEQFF. The CDR3 DNA follows: TGTGCCAGCAGTCATAGGGGGTCCGGCTACAATGAGCAGTTCTTC.

This clonotype has a count of ten or more. The chain has TRBV20-1 and TRBJ2-2; TRBD2 matches 9 bases. The trim removed 4 bases at V and 3 bases at J, leaving 3 bases unmatched. CDR1 is DFQATT and CDR2 is SNEGSKA in the germline V gene (reference sequence). This CDR3 spans 14 amino acids. Here the CDR3 reads CSAKREAYTGELFF. The CDR3 DNA follows: TGCAGTGCTAAGCGGGAGGCGTACACCGGGGAGCTGTTTTTT.

There are many counts of this clonotype. The rearrangement uses TRBV7-9 and TRBJ2-2; no definite D call. Per the germline V gene, CDR1 is SEHNR and CDR2 is FQNEAQ (reference sequence). The CDR3 is 16 amino acids. Trimming removed 1 base at V and 5 bases at J, with 14 bases between. This chain's CDR3 is CASSLDLGMRTGELFF. The CDR3 DNA reads TGTGCCAGCAGCTTAGACCTGGGGATGAGGACCGGGGAGCTGTTTTTT.

The chain carries TRBV12-3 or TRBV12-4 and TRBJ2-2; the D gene is possibly TRBD2 (5 bases). Trimming cost V 0 bases and J 4 bases, with 9 bases left between them. CDR3 size: 15 residues. CDR3 coding DNA: TGTGCCAGCAGTTTAGCGGGAGCGGTCACCGGGGAGCTGTTTTTT. It translates to CASSLAGAVTGELFF.

In this sample, this clonotype turned up many times. The J gene is TRBJ2-7, the V gene TRBV28, with D possibly TRBD1 on 6 matching bases. Germline V gene sequence: CDR1 MDHEN, CDR2 SYDVKM. V lost 6 bases and J 6 bases, leaving 27 bases between the germline ends. This CDR3 spans 17 amino acids. The CDR3 sequence is CASSSGSLSTGLGEQYF. DNA for the CDR3: TGTGCCAGCAGCTCAGGGTCCCTCTCGACAGGACTCGGCGAGCAGTACTTC.

The CDR3 is CAISLAGDPDTQYF. In nucleotides, the CDR3 is TGTGCCATCAGCCTAGCGGGGGACCCAGATACGCAGTATTTT. The gene calls are TRBV10-3 and TRBJ2-3, with 10 nucleotides matching TRBD2. The V and J ends lost 6 bases and 4 bases, in that order; junction bases with no gene match: 4. Germline CDR1 is ENHRY and CDR2 is SYGVKD. The CDR3 contains 14 residues.

This clonotype was counted at least ten times. Here the CDR3 reads CAISGGLAGLPYNEQFF. For the CDR3, the DNA is TGTGCCATCAGTGGGGGACTAGCGGGCCTTCCCTACAATGAGCAGTTCTTC. This chain uses TRBV10-3 with TRBJ2-1, with 12 positions matching TRBD2. The CDR3 consists of 17 residues. The junction had 6 bases not matched to a gene; V was cut back by 4 bases and J by 2 bases. Looked up from germline, CDR1 is ENHRY and CDR2 is SYGVKD.

This clonotype was seen a handful of times. The chain joins TRBV27 to TRBJ2-2; the match to TRBD1 covers 9 bases. This CDR3 has 17 amino acids. The germline CDR1 and CDR2 sequences are MNHEY and SMNVEV (reference sequence). After removal of 4 bases from V and 1 base from J, the junction contained 7 bases not matched to a gene. The CDR3 reads CASSWSPGQGNTGELFF. The DNA of the CDR3 is TGTGCCAGCAGTTGGAGTCCGGGACAGGGGAACACCGGGGAGCTGTTTTTT.

In this sample, this clonotype is large. The V and J genes are TRBV27 and TRBJ1-2, with 7 bases that match TRBD1. CDR1 is MNHEY and CDR2 is SMNVEV in the germline V gene (reference sequence). The CDR3 totals 14 residues. The J segment lost 6 bases and the V segment lost 3 bases, leaving 7 bases of the junction unmatched. This CDR3 is CASSFSDRVHGYTF. CDR3 sequence (DNA): TGTGCCAGCAGTTTTTCCGACAGGGTACATGGCTACACCTTC.

This clonotype was seen many times. The chain carries TRBV12-3 or TRBV12-4 and TRBJ1-6; no clear D. This CDR3 region has 12 residues. Trimming shortened V by 5 bases and J by 7 bases, and 6 bases separated the two germline ends. This chain's CDR3 is CASSPENSPLHF. The CDR3 coding sequence is TGTGCCAGCAGTCCAGAGAATTCACCCCTCCACTTT.

This clonotype was found many times. V gene TRBV12-3 or TRBV12-4 combines with J gene TRBJ1-2; no firm D call. The CDR3 spans 15 residues. V dropped 6 bases and J dropped 1 base, with 15 bases sitting between them. The CDR3 loop reads CASSFLLTDNYGYTF. The CDR3 region has the DNA TGTGCCAGCAGCTTCCTTCTGACCGATAACTATGGCTACACCTTC.

The sample holds many counts of this clonotype. The chain recombines TRBV9 with TRBJ2-1, with TRBD2 identical over 7 bases. The V segment lost 0 bases and the J segment 4 bases; nucleotides outside the gene matches: 13. CDR1 SGDLS and CDR2 YYNGEE come from the germline V gene. This CDR3 comprises 18 residues. As DNA, the CDR3 is TGTGCCAGCAGCGTAGCCTCTAAACCCGCTAGCGGATACAATGAGCAGTTCTTC. Protein product: CASSVASKPASGYNEQFF.

This clonotype was picked up many times. The chain uses TRBV4-2 and TRBJ1-2; D is undetermined. The V end was cut by 3 bases, the J end by 3 bases, with 8 bases between. The germline V gene has CDR1 LGHNA and CDR2 YNFKEQ. The CDR3 length is 13 residues. Here the CDR3 reads CASSQREDYGYTF. CDR3 coding DNA: TGTGCCAGCAGCCAGAGGGAGGACTATGGCTACACCTTC.

The rearrangement joins TRBV7-3 to TRBJ2-1; 10 nucleotides line up with TRBD2. The CDR3 loop spans 16 amino acids. CDR1 SGHTA and CDR2 FQGTGA come from the germline V gene. V dropped 4 bases and J dropped 0; count of bases not matched to a gene: 3. The CDR3 spells CASSWASGSSYNEQFF. The CDR3 DNA sequence: TGTGCCAGCAGCTGGGCTAGCGGGAGCTCCTACAATGAGCAGTTCTTC.

This clonotype was picked up a small number of times. The chain combines TRBV10-3 with TRBJ2-7; 13 positions match TRBD2. CDR3 length equals 13 residues. From germline, CDR1 is ENHRY and CDR2 SYGVKD. V dropped 6 bases and J dropped 4; count of bases not matched to a gene: 0. CDR3 DNA sequence: TGTGCCATCAGGGGACTAGCGGGATACGAGCAGTACTTC. Translating it yields CAIRGLAGYEQYF.

Of note for this clonotype: The junction departs from the called germline gene at one end, perhaps through a read error. The genes are TRBV10-3 and TRBJ1-1; no firm D call. In germline, CDR1 is ENHRY, CDR2 SYGVKD. CDR3 length: 14 amino acids. The CDR3 loop reads CAINEGRMNTEAFF. For the CDR3, the DNA is TGTGCCATCAATGAGGGAAGAATGAACACTGAAGCTTTCTTT.

This clonotype was counted a few times. V and J are TRBV14 and TRBJ2-1; D is perhaps TRBD2 (6 bases). Per the germline V gene, CDR1 is SGHDN and CDR2 is FVKESK. V lost 7 bases, J lost 4 bases, and 17 bases lay in between. The CDR3 runs 15 residues. The CDR3 DNA follows: TGTGCCAGCATCCCGAGGGAGGAGTTATACAATGAGCAGTTCTTC. Translation: CASIPREELYNEQFF.